This entry describes one TCR beta chain. What it recognizes is unknown. V was shortened by 5 bases and J by 8 bases, with 9 bases between the two germline ends. The CDR3 is 11 amino acids. The germline CDR1 and CDR2 sequences are MNHNS and SASEGT. As for the donors, each was a healthy bone marrow donor. In nominal health when sampled, donors likely had unrecorded immune exposures nonetheless. The data stem from a study of cytomegalovirus exposure and HLA in healthy donors. Notes on the study in general: TCR beta V- and J-gene trimming, according to a later analysis, was linked to a missense DCLRE1C variant. The study labeled roughly 160 TCR beta chains cytomegalovirus-associated.

The PCR was carried out with 60 Vbeta primers and 13 Jbeta primers. Profiling relied on immunoSEQ multiplex PCR, and the TCRdb table lists in-frame clones only, not all of them. The repertoire consists of 150,000 to 200,000 clones, with about 79% occurring once and the leading ten covering under 3%. Sample: PBMCs. The rearrangement uses TRBV6-1 and TRBJ1-1; a weak D match, TRBD1 (5 bases). This TCR came from a woman aged 45-65 years in good health and CMV-seronegative. The CDR3 nucleotides are TGTGCCAGCAGTCGACAGTTAGAAGCTTTCTTT. Amino acid sequence: CASSRQLEAFF.